Listed below are T cell receptor beta chains from one sample, sequenced in a study of early T cells in non-severe SARS-CoV-2 infection. MiXCR, applied by TCRdb to the 5' RACE reads, yields one record per CDR3 protein. The profile covers about 59,000 distinct CDR3 sequences, with roughly 10% appearing a single time and 1.7% taken by the ten largest. The sequenced material came from whole blood. The receptors derive from an adult who was a healthcare worker with PCR-confirmed SARS-CoV-2 infection or an uninfected control (not recorded which). Each CDR3 is given with its conserved first and last residue. Fields, in order: V gene, D gene, J gene, clone size, CDR3 DNA, CDR3 protein. A D gene is named only where the DNA matches it firmly. Not all rows give a size; the values are once, few, many and, for expanded clones, a class.

TRBV20-1	NA	TRBJ2-5	NA	TGCAGTGCTAGAGTGGGGGGGCTGGAGACCCAGTACTTC	CSARVGGLETQYF
TRBV5-1	NA	TRBJ2-3	many	TGCGCCAGCAGCTTGGCCACCCCAGATACGCAGTATTTT	CASSLATPDTQYF
TRBV19	NA	TRBJ1-4	few	TGTGCCAGTAGTCCGGCGCCAGGCAGAAATGAAAAACTGTTTTTT	CASSPAPGRNEKLFF
TRBV7-9	NA	TRBJ2-3	NA	TGTGCCAGCAGCGTCGGTTTCAGAACAGATACGCAGTATTTT	CASSVGFRTDTQYF
TRBV7-9	NA	TRBJ2-7	NA	TGTGCCAGCACCTTAAACAGTGCCTACGAGCAGTACTTC	CASTLNSAYEQYF
TRBV11-2	TRBD1	TRBJ1-1	NA	TGTGCCAGCAGACAGGGGTTGATGAACACTGAAGCTTTCTTT	CASRQGLMNTEAFF
TRBV6-2/TRBV6-3	TRBD2	TRBJ2-1	few	TGTGCCAGCAGGGGACTAGCGATCTACAATGAGCAGTTCTTC	CASRGLAIYNEQFF
TRBV6-5	TRBD1	TRBJ2-7	many	TGTGCCAGCAGACCTCCTGACAGGGTGTTCACCGAGCAGTACTTC	CASRPPDRVFTEQYF
TRBV12-3/TRBV12-4	NA	TRBJ2-1	few	TGTGCCAGCAGCCGCGGGACCCTGTGGAATGAGCAGTTCTTC	CASSRGTLWNEQFF
TRBV21-1	NA	TRBJ1-6	many	TGTGCCAGCAGACTAGACAGCTCCTATAATTCACCCCTCCACTTT	CASRLDSSYNSPLHF
TRBV7-9	NA	TRBJ2-3	many	TGTGCCAGCAGCTTAGGGGGCCCTCACGGGGATACGCAGTATTTT	CASSLGGPHGDTQYF
TRBV29-1	NA	TRBJ1-2	NA	TGCAGCGTTGAAACGCAGGTCCGGTCTGGCTACACCTTC	CSVETQVRSGYTF
TRBV20-1	TRBD1	TRBJ1-1	many	TGCAGTGCTAGGGAACAGGGGGCGAGCACTGAAGCTTTCTTT	CSAREQGASTEAFF
TRBV6-2/TRBV6-3	NA	TRBJ2-2	once	TGTGCCAGCAGTTACTCGATTCCAGGGGTTGCCACCGGGGAGCTGTTTTTT	CASSYSIPGVATGELFF
TRBV20-1	NA	TRBJ2-3	many	TGCAGTGCTAGAGATAGCTGGACAACCTCTACAGATACGCAGTATTTT	CSARDSWTTSTDTQYF
TRBV20-1	NA	TRBJ2-7	NA	TGCAGTGCTAGCGAGACTGGGTACGAGCAGTACTTC	CSASETGYEQYF
TRBV11-3	NA	TRBJ2-1	few	TGTGCCAGCAGCCCCAACTCCGATGAGCAGTTCTTC	CASSPNSDEQFF
TRBV5-4	TRBD1	TRBJ2-2	few	TGTGCCAGCAGCACCCCGGGACAGGGTCTCGGGGAGCTGTTTTTT	CASSTPGQGLGELFF
TRBV10-1	TRBD1	TRBJ1-1	once	TGCGCCAGCAGGGACAGGGGGCGAACTGAAGCTTTCTTT	CASRDRGRTEAFF
TRBV3-1	TRBD1	TRBJ2-7	NA	TGTGCCAGCAGCGCGGGACAGGGGTACGAGCAGTACTTC	CASSAGQGYEQYF
TRBV30	NA	TRBJ2-7	NA	TGTGCCTGGAGTGCGAAGGGACTCGCCTACGAGCAGTACTTC	CAWSAKGLAYEQYF